This T cell receptor beta chain was captured by sequencing in a study of shared clonotypes between healthy human individuals. Trimming cost V 0 bases and J 1 base, with 6 bases left between them. The CDR3 is 14 amino acids. The germline V gene has CDR1 SGHRS and CDR2 YFSETQ. Concerning this clone itself: Other DNA sequences in this specimen translate into the identical CDR3.

Produced via immunoSEQ multiplex PCR; TCRdb's table is partial and in-frame only. The sample yields fewer than 1.4 million clones, 75% to 80% seen once. This chain joins TRBV5-1 and TRBJ2-3; D not resolved. Sequenced: memory CD4+ T cells from PBMCs. The subset was: CD45RA-negative fraction. This TCR was recovered from a man aged 18 to 30 in good health. Some clones in this sample may be carry-over from other donors' samples. The CDR3 bases are TGCGCCAGCAGCTTGGGGGATGGCACAGATACGCAGTATTTT. Its translation: CASSLGDGTDTQYF.